The 28 T cell receptor beta chains reported below all come from one sample, sequenced in a study of cytomegalovirus exposure and HLA in healthy donors. The PCR made use of 60 Vbeta and 13 Jbeta primers. Generated by immunoSEQ multiplex PCR, the TCRdb table keeps only in-frame clones and is missing some. This sample has about 200,000 clones, with 80% to 85% found just once. Sequenced sample: PBMCs. These receptors came from a woman between 18 and 30 years old in good health and CMV-seronegative.

The rearrangement links TRBV14 to TRBJ1-2; TRBD1 matches at 9 bases. The CDR3 is 17 amino acids. V lost 0 bases, J lost 4 bases, and 9 bases stayed unmatched. Looked up from germline, CDR1 is SGHDN and CDR2 is FVKESK. In DNA form, the CDR3 reads TGTGCCAGCAGCCAAGACGGGAGACAGGGGGGAAGCTATGGCTACACCTTC. Residues: CASSQDGRQGGSYGYTF.

CDR3 residues: CASSQAAGLNEKLFF. The DNA of the CDR3 is TGCGCCAGCAGCCAAGCCGCCGGACTTAATGAAAAACTGTTTTTT. This chain links TRBV4-3 with TRBJ1-4, with no clear D. This CDR3 comprises 15 residues. CDR1 is LGHNA, CDR2 YSLEER, per germline. The ends were cut back, 1 base at V and 4 bases at J, with 10 bases in the middle.

This clone was picked up a small number of times. The chain combines TRBV27 with TRBJ1-4; 8 bases line up with TRBD1. The CDR3 runs 17 residues. V dropped 5 bases and J dropped 0; count of bases not matched to a gene: 8. Germline values: CDR1 MNHEY, CDR2 SMNVEV (reference sequence). The CDR3 is CASSPWDRQATNEKLFF. The CDR3 DNA follows: TGTGCCAGCAGTCCCTGGGACAGGCAAGCAACTAATGAAAAACTGTTTTTT.

In the case of this clone: The junction does not match germline at one end; this may be a read error. This chain joins TRBV7-9 and TRBJ2-2; tentative D call: TRBD1 (6 bases). This CDR3 spans 18 amino acids. The V gene's germline CDR1 is SEHNR and CDR2 FQNEAQ (reference sequence). The CDR3 sequence: CSSSALQGMEQGAGELFF. The CDR3, as DNA: TGTTCCAGCAGCGCCTTACAGGGTATGGAACAAGGAGCCGGGGAGCTGTTTTTT.

The chain has TRBV30 and TRBJ2-6; D is possibly TRBD1 (6 bases). Germline lookup yields CDR1 GTSNPN and CDR2 SVGIG (reference sequence). The CDR3 totals 13 residues. Trimming left V 5 bases short and J 1 base short, with 6 bases between. CDR3 sequence reads: CAWQGSGANVLTF. The CDR3 DNA reads TGTGCCTGGCAGGGGTCTGGGGCCAACGTCCTGACTTTC.

This sequence joins TRBV6-4 and TRBJ2-3; the match to TRBD2 covers 9 bases. Germline CDR1 MRHNA, CDR2 SNTAGT. The ends lost 9 bases at V and 6 bases at J; junction bases unmatched: 10. CDR3 length equals 14 residues. The CDR3 loop reads CARLRGRARDTQYF. For the CDR3, the DNA is TGTGCCAGACTTCGCGGGAGGGCCCGGGATACGCAGTATTTT.

V usage is TRBV11-2 and J usage is TRBJ2-1; TRBD2 might be the D (5 bases). Germline loops: CDR1 SGHAT, CDR2 FQNNGV. Between the trimmed V and J ends, which lost 7 bases and 7 bases, there was a span of 17 bases. CDR3 length equals 14 residues. CDR3: CASINPKLGNEQFF. For the CDR3, the DNA is TGTGCCAGCATTAACCCAAAACTAGGGAATGAGCAGTTCTTC.

This chain uses TRBV6-5 with TRBJ1-1; D gene unclear. Trimming stripped 0 bases from V and 6 bases from J, with 14 bases between. CDR3 size: 15 residues. From germline, CDR1 is MNHEY and CDR2 SVGAGI. The CDR3 spells CASSYSDGEGSEAFF. The CDR3 bases are TGTGCCAGCAGTTACTCAGACGGGGAAGGATCTGAAGCTTTCTTT.

The chain couples TRBV28 to TRBJ2-3; a weak D match, TRBD2 (6 bases). Germline-derived CDR1 and CDR2 are MDHEN and SYDVKM. Trimming shortened V by 5 bases and J by 8 bases, and 11 bases separated the two germline ends. The CDR3 spans 12 residues. The CDR3 coding sequence is TGTGCCAGCAGTGCGACTAGTTTTACGCAGTATTTT. It yields the protein CASSATSFTQYF.

The rearrangement uses TRBV11-3 and TRBJ1-1; D is undetermined. The CDR3 contains 13 residues. Germline V gene data show CDR1 as SGHNT and CDR2 as YENEEA. The germline V and J ends were trimmed by 2 bases and 3 bases, with 7 bases remaining between them. CDR3 sequence (DNA): TGTGCCAGCAGCTTAAGCCGTGACACTGAAGCTTTCTTT. It codes for CASSLSRDTEAFF.

Here the CDR3 reads CASSQQYRAGLSNEQFF. The CDR3 nucleotides read TGCGCCAGCAGCCAACAATACCGAGCGGGACTGAGCAATGAGCAGTTCTTC. The V call is TRBV4-3, the J call TRBJ2-1, with 7 bases matching TRBD2. The junction had 13 bases not matched to a gene; V was cut back by 2 bases and J by 6 bases. CDR1 is LGHNA and CDR2 is YSLEER in the germline V gene. The CDR3 has 17 amino acids.

V usage is TRBV27 and J usage is TRBJ2-5, with TRBD2 identical over 7 bases. The germline V gene has CDR1 MNHEY and CDR2 SMNVEV (reference sequence). This CDR3 spans 16 amino acids. With V trimmed by 2 bases and J by 4 bases, 10 bases remained unmatched. CDR3 sequence: CASSLRGRAGGETQYF. CDR3 sequence (DNA): TGTGCCAGCAGTTTACGTGGGAGGGCGGGTGGAGAGACCCAGTACTTC.

This chain connects TRBV7-8 to TRBJ2-7, with 7 bases matching TRBD2. V shed 1 base and J 3 bases; nucleotides not matched to a gene: 12. This CDR3 has 17 amino acids. In germline, CDR1 is SGHVS, CDR2 FQNEAQ. CDR3 nucleotide sequence: TGTGCCAGCAGCTTAGTATATTCCAGCGGGGCCCTCTACGAGCAGTACTTC. This sequence encodes CASSLVYSSGALYEQYF.

The CDR3 loop is CASSISGRGLVQPQHF. CDR3 DNA: TGTGCCAGTAGTATATCAGGTCGGGGTCTTGTGCAGCCCCAGCATTTT. This rearrangement joins TRBV19 to TRBJ1-5; D is unclear. Germline V gene data show CDR1 as LNHDA and CDR2 as SQIVND (reference sequence). This CDR3 has 16 residues. The V and J ends lost 2 bases and 7 bases respectively, with 18 bases between them.

J is TRBJ1-5 and V is TRBV4-1; 7 bases fit TRBD1. V was pared by 1 base and J by 3 bases, with 12 bases of the junction left unmatched. The CDR3 is 18 amino acids. CDR1 is MGHRA and CDR2 is YSYEKL in the germline V gene. Written as DNA, the CDR3 is TGCGCCAGCAGCCAAGTTGAAGACAGGGCCTATCTCAATCAGCCCCAGCATTTT. Its protein is CASSQVEDRAYLNQPQHF.

This clone was detected once. The V call is TRBV19, the J call TRBJ1-1; D is undetermined. From germline, CDR1 is LNHDA and CDR2 SQIVND (reference sequence). This CDR3 has 13 amino acids. Trimming pared 5 bases from V and 5 bases from J, leaving 12 bases between. This CDR3 reads CASSLREWTEAFF. For the CDR3, the DNA is TGTGCCAGTAGTTTGCGGGAATGGACTGAAGCTTTCTTT.

The V and J genes are TRBV4-3 and TRBJ1-2; a weak D match, TRBD1 (6 bases). The CDR3 totals 16 residues. The V end lost 4 bases, the J end lost 0 bases, and 15 bases lay between the germline ends. CDR1 is LGHNA, CDR2 YSLEER, per germline. For the CDR3, the DNA is TGCGCCAGCAGCCGAACGGACAGTCTATCTAACTATGGCTACACCTTC. Translated, it gives CASSRTDSLSNYGYTF.

The chain is built from TRBV6-5 and TRBJ2-1; 9 bases map to TRBD2. The CDR3 has 15 residues. The J segment lost 1 base and the V segment lost 6 bases, leaving 4 bases of the junction unmatched. Germline loops: CDR1 MNHEY, CDR2 SVGAGI. In DNA form, the CDR3 reads TGTGCCAGCAGCAGCGGGAGGACTTCCTACAATGAGCAGTTCTTC. It is translated as CASSSGRTSYNEQFF.

Written as DNA, the CDR3 is TGTGCCAGCAGTGAGCCCCGGGACAGGTACAATGAGCAGTTCTTC. This gives the protein CASSEPRDRYNEQFF. V gene TRBV28 combines with J gene TRBJ2-1; 8 nucleotides agree with TRBD1. Germline assignment: CDR1 MDHEN and CDR2 SYDVKM. The CDR3 spans 15 residues. The trim removed 5 bases at V and 4 bases at J, leaving 7 bases unmatched.

This chain links TRBV6-5 with TRBJ1-2; D may be TRBD1 (6 bases). CDR1 MNHEY and CDR2 SVGAGI come from the germline V gene. Trimming took off 5 bases at V and 4 bases at J, with 17 bases between the two ends. The length of the CDR3 is 15 residues. The CDR3 here is CASSQFTDRRYGYTF. The CDR3, as DNA: TGTGCCAGCAGTCAGTTCACTGACAGGCGCTATGGCTACACCTTC.

The chain recombines TRBV9 with TRBJ2-5, with D tentatively TRBD2 (5 bases). Germline-derived CDR1 and CDR2 are SGDLS and YYNGEE. CDR3 size: 13 residues. Trimming cost V 1 base and J 5 bases, with 9 bases left between them. CDR3 bases: TGTGCCAGCAGCGTATTGGGCGGGGAGACCCAGTACTTC. It specifies CASSVLGGETQYF. Full variable domain (remainder filled in from reference TRBV9 and TRBJ2-5): DSGVTQTPKHLITATGQRVTLRCSPRSGDLSVYWYQQSLDQGLQFLIQYYNGEERAKGNILERFSAQQFPDLHSELNLSSLELGDSALYFCASSVLGGETQYFGPGTRLLVL.

CDR3 DNA sequence: TGCAGCGTTCCCTGGAACACTGAAGCTTTCTTT. Translating gives CSVPWNTEAFF. The chain has TRBV29-1 and TRBJ1-1; the D is unclear. The CDR3 is 11 residues long. Germline CDR1 is SQVTM and CDR2 is ANQGSEA. V gave up 5 bases and J gave up 1 base, with 5 bases separating them.

CDR3 DNA: TGTGCCAGCAGCCCGGGACTACAATCCTACGAGCAGTACTTC. Its protein product is CASSPGLQSYEQYF. V gene TRBV13 combines with J gene TRBJ2-7; 7 positions match TRBD2. The V and J ends lost 5 bases and 1 base, in that order; junction bases with no gene match: 5. This CDR3 spans 14 amino acids. Germline CDR1 is PRHDT and CDR2 is FYEKMQ (reference sequence).

This clone has just a few counts. This CDR3 reads CASSLGTGGNTEAFF. In DNA form, the CDR3 reads TGCGCCAGCAGCCTCGGGACAGGGGGGAACACTGAAGCTTTCTTT. The genes are TRBV4-1 and TRBJ1-1; 11 bases are shared with TRBD1. This CDR3 region has 15 residues. Germline trimming cut 4 bases from V and 1 base from J; bases unmatched to any gene: 2. The V gene's germline CDR1 is MGHRA and CDR2 YSYEKL.

The V and J genes are TRBV10-3 and TRBJ1-5; 9 bases line up with TRBD1. V was clipped by 10 bases and J by 5 bases; unmatched bases: 6. The CDR3 runs 13 residues. CDR1 is ENHRY and CDR2 is SYGVKD in the germline V gene. CDR3 loop: CATWDRDYQPQHF. CDR3 coding DNA: TGTGCCACCTGGGACAGGGATTATCAGCCCCAGCATTTT.

The chain joins TRBV28 to TRBJ2-2; TRBD2 is a possible D gene (6 bases). Looked up from germline, CDR1 is MDHEN and CDR2 is SYDVKM. V lost 2 bases and J lost 2, with 9 bases in between. The CDR3 covers 15 residues. The CDR3 here is CASSLHGRNTGELFF. The CDR3 DNA sequence: TGTGCCAGCAGTTTACACGGGAGAAACACCGGGGAGCTGTTTTTT.

The chain has TRBV27 and TRBJ2-7, with D tentatively TRBD1 (6 bases). V lost 6 bases and J lost 2, with 17 bases in between. Germline V gene lookup returns CDR1 MNHEY and CDR2 SMNVEV (reference sequence). The CDR3 covers 15 residues. CDR3 coding DNA: TGTGCCAGCAGATTAAACAGGGTTCCCCCCTACGAGCAGTACGTC. Translated, it gives CASRLNRVPPYEQYV.

V and J are TRBV1 and TRBJ2-7; the table assigns TRBD2, which was not confirmed against the DNA. TRBV1 constitutes a pseudogene. The CDR3 is 14 amino acids. Here the CDR3 DNA reads TGCACCAAATCTAGCGGGAGTCTTTCCTACGAGCAGTACTTC. It specifies CTKSSGSLSYEQYF.